The 10 T cell receptor beta chains below come from one sample, sequenced in a study of identifying expanded T cells in peripheral blood. This table comes from immunoSEQ multiplex PCR, and its TCRdb copy is limited to in-frame clones, with some not included. The sample consists of approximately 85,000 clones, more than 70% of them appearing once. Sequencing used blood. These receptor sequences come from a person between 18 and 75 years old in good health.

V is TRBV6-1 and J is TRBJ1-2; D call uncertain. The germline gives CDR1 MNHNS, CDR2 SASEGT. V shed 3 bases and J shed 5 bases, with 4 bases lying between them. The CDR3 totals 11 residues. CDR3 nucleotide sequence: TGTGCCAGCAGTGAGGTTTATGGCTACACCTTC. Protein sequence: CASSEVYGYTF.

The CDR3 spells CASSLSGDGFYEQYF. For the CDR3, the DNA is TGTGCCAGCAGTTTATCCGGGGACGGGTTCTACGAGCAGTACTTC. The chain employs TRBV27 and TRBJ2-7; D might be TRBD1 or TRBD2, each matching 5 bases. The CDR3 has 15 amino acids. The germline V gene encodes CDR1 MNHEY and CDR2 SMNVEV (reference sequence). Trimming stripped 0 bases from V and 3 bases from J, with 12 bases between.

This clone came up once. This rearrangement joins TRBV4-2 to TRBJ2-7; 14 bases align to TRBD2. CDR1 is LGHNA, CDR2 YNFKEQ, per germline. The CDR3 is 18 residues long. Unmatched junction bases numbered 6, after V lost 1 base and J lost 1 base. The CDR3 nucleotides read TGTGCCAGCAGCCAAGGACTAGCGGGGGGGCGAGATTCCTACGAGCAGTACTTC. Translating it yields CASSQGLAGGRDSYEQYF.

CDR3 coding DNA: TGTGCCAGCAGTTTATCCCAAAACTATGGCTACACCTTC. It specifies CASSLSQNYGYTF. V usage is TRBV28 and J usage is TRBJ1-2; no definite D call. CDR1 is MDHEN and CDR2 is SYDVKM in the germline V gene. The germline V and J ends were trimmed by 1 base and 2 bases, with 5 bases remaining between them. CDR3 length: 13 amino acids.

The gene calls are TRBV4-1 and TRBJ1-2, with TRBD1 identical over 8 bases. V was pared by 1 base and J by 6 bases, with 4 bases of the junction left unmatched. Germline CDR1 is MGHRA and CDR2 is YSYEKL. CDR3 length equals 14 residues. CDR3 sequence: CASSQADRGHGYTF. As DNA, the CDR3 is TGCGCCAGCAGCCAAGCCGACAGGGGCCATGGCTACACCTTC.

The CDR3 sequence is CASSWGSQGTDTQYF. CDR3 bases: TGTGCCAGCAGCTGGGGGAGCCAAGGGACAGATACGCAGTATTTT. The chain combines TRBV27 with TRBJ2-3; D is possibly TRBD1 or TRBD2 (5 bases each). Trimming shortened V by 6 bases and J by 3 bases, and 16 bases separated the two germline ends. The germline CDR1 and CDR2 sequences are MNHEY and SMNVEV (reference sequence). The CDR3 totals 15 residues.

V usage is TRBV4-3 and J usage is TRBJ2-7; a weak D match, TRBD1 (6 bases). The CDR3 is 15 residues long. V was cut by 2 bases and J by 0 bases, with 11 bases left in between. Looked up from germline, CDR1 is LGHNA and CDR2 is YSLEER. The CDR3 bases are TGCGCCAGCAGCCAAAGCCAGGGGTACTCCTACGAGCAGTACTTC. Amino acid sequence: CASSQSQGYSYEQYF.

CDR3 in amino acids: CASSHWEGSPEAFF. CDR3 coding DNA: TGTGCCAGTAGCCATTGGGAGGGCAGCCCTGAAGCTTTCTTT. The chain has TRBV19 and TRBJ1-1, with D unclear. Trimming took off 6 bases at V and 6 bases at J, with 17 bases between the two ends. Germline CDR1 is LNHDA and CDR2 is SQIVND (reference sequence). This CDR3 has 14 residues.

This rearrangement joins TRBV5-8 to TRBJ2-1; no definite D call. CDR1 SGHTS and CDR2 YDEGEE come from the germline V gene. The CDR3 loop spans 15 amino acids. V gave up 3 bases and J gave up 4 bases, with 14 bases separating them. The CDR3 spells CASSSYAGRYNEQFF. CDR3 in DNA: TGTGCCAGCAGCTCGTACGCCGGGCGGTACAATGAGCAGTTCTTC.

This clone was detected a few times. This chain uses TRBV4-3 with TRBJ2-3, with 11 nucleotides matching TRBD2. This CDR3 has 16 residues. Germline V gene sequence: CDR1 LGHNA, CDR2 YSLEER. V was clipped by 0 bases and J by 4 bases; unmatched bases: 3. The CDR3 reads CASSQDFSGGADTQYF. Here the CDR3 DNA reads TGCGCCAGCAGCCAAGATTTTAGCGGGGGGGCAGATACGCAGTATTTT.